Listed here are 21 T cell receptor beta chains from one sample, sequenced in a study of cytomegalovirus exposure and HLA in healthy donors. Researchers ran the PCR with 60 Vbeta and 13 Jbeta primers. Using immunoSEQ multiplex PCR, the repertoire was profiled, and TCRdb retains in-frame clones only, with some absent. Of approximately 160,000 clones listed, 75% to 90% are singletons. Sequencing input: PBMCs. The origin of the receptors is a man aged 50-59 years in good health and CMV-seropositive.

The V and J genes are TRBV19 and TRBJ1-4; the match to TRBD1 covers 9 bases. The CDR3 is 14 amino acids. Germline CDR1 is LNHDA and CDR2 is SQIVND (reference sequence). V lost 5 bases and J lost 8; bases outside the gene matches: 6. The CDR3 sequence is CASSYRTGVEKLFF. Written as DNA, the CDR3 is TGTGCCAGTAGTTATAGGACAGGGGTCGAAAAACTGTTTTTT.

The rearrangement uses TRBV4-1 and TRBJ2-2; D perhaps matches TRBD1 (5 bases). The CDR3 is 16 amino acids. Trimming shortened V by 0 bases and J by 8 bases, and 16 bases separated the two germline ends. Germline CDR1 MGHRA, CDR2 YSYEKL. The DNA of the CDR3 is TGCGCCAGCAGCCAAGAGGGTCAGACAGACCGTGGGGAGCTGTTTTTT. Translating it yields CASSQEGQTDRGELFF.

There are a few counts of this clone. The V call is TRBV19, the J call TRBJ1-2, with TRBD1 identical over 9 bases. This CDR3 is 15 amino acids long. The trim removed 3 bases at V and 10 bases at J, leaving 12 bases unmatched. CDR1 is LNHDA, CDR2 SQIVND, per germline (reference sequence). The DNA of the CDR3 is TGTGCCAGTAGTATCCGCCTTGGGACAGGGACCCTCTACACCTTC. Its translation is CASSIRLGTGTLYTF. Based on the CDR3 plus reference TRBV19 and TRBJ1-2, the full variable domain is DGGITQSPKYLFRKEGQNVTLSCEQNLNHDAMYWYRQDPGQGLRLIYYSQIVNDFQKGDIAEGYSVSREKKESFPLTVTSAQKNPTAFYLCASSIRLGTGTLYTFGSGTRLTVV.

The gene calls are TRBV27 and TRBJ2-1; no clear D. This CDR3 has 15 amino acids. Germline CDR1 MNHEY, CDR2 SMNVEV (reference sequence). Deletions cut 0 bases from V and 4 bases from J, with 10 bases between. The CDR3 spells CASSLSSPRYNEQFF. Written as DNA, the CDR3 is TGTGCCAGCAGTTTATCCTCTCCTCGGTACAATGAGCAGTTCTTC.

The chain links TRBV15 to TRBJ2-5; a weak D match, TRBD1 (7 bases). Trimming cost V 5 bases and J 4 bases, with 11 bases left between them. In germline, CDR1 is LNHNV, CDR2 YYDKDF (reference sequence). CDR3 size: 13 residues. CDR3 sequence (DNA): TGTGCCACCAGCGGAGGGGACAGAGAGACCCAGTACTTC. It is translated as CATSGGDRETQYF.

This clone has only a few counts. The V call is TRBV19, the J call TRBJ2-5; the match to TRBD2 covers 7 bases. Gene TRBJ2-7 matches the end of the DNA better, so the J call may be wrong. CDR1 and CDR2 (germline): LNHDA, SQIVND (reference sequence). The CDR3 has 13 amino acids. The CDR3 DNA sequence: TGTGCCAGTAGTCCGGGGACTATCTACGAGCAGTACTTC. Translation gives CASSPGTIYEQYF.

The chain links TRBV4-1 to TRBJ2-7; perhaps TRBD1 as D (6 bases). CDR3 length: 17 residues. Germline V gene sequence: CDR1 MGHRA, CDR2 YSYEKL. Trimming shortened V by 3 bases and J by 5 bases, and 23 bases separated the two germline ends. The CDR3 region is CASSHPLDRTANDEQYF. The DNA for the CDR3 is TGCGCCAGCAGCCATCCCCTCGACAGGACCGCCAATGACGAGCAGTACTTC.

The genes are TRBV27 and TRBJ2-3; 9 positions agree with TRBD2. This CDR3 contains 18 residues. Germline CDR1 reads MNHEY; CDR2 reads SMNVEV (reference sequence). J gave up 2 bases and V 2 bases, and 11 bases lay outside the gene matches. In DNA form, the CDR3 reads TGTGCCAGCAGTTTAGCCCTAGCGGGGACCGCTTTCACAGATACGCAGTATTTT. Translating it yields CASSLALAGTAFTDTQYF.

This chain links TRBV7-3 with TRBJ2-5; TRBD1 is a possible D gene (6 bases). V shed 2 bases and J shed 0 bases, with 10 bases lying between them. CDR1 SGHTA and CDR2 FQGTGA come from the germline V gene. The CDR3 loop spans 15 amino acids. DNA for the CDR3: TGTGCCAGCAGCTTAGGGACAAAGTACCAAGAGACCCAGTACTTC. Translation gives CASSLGTKYQETQYF.

This clone was detected once. The chain uses TRBV13 and TRBJ1-5; TRBD1 aligns across 10 bases. The J segment lost 7 bases and the V segment lost 5 bases, leaving 5 bases of the junction unmatched. There are 14 residues in the CDR3. CDR1 and CDR2 (germline): PRHDT, FYEKMQ (reference sequence). CDR3 region: CASSEGQGEQPQHF. CDR3 bases: TGTGCCAGCAGCGAAGGACAGGGGGAACAGCCCCAGCATTTT.

This clone was seen more than once but under ten times. At one boundary the junction diverges from the germline segment, which might be a read error. The chain combines TRBV28 with TRBJ1-5; no clear D. From germline, CDR1 is MDHEN and CDR2 SYDVKM. The CDR3 consists of 10 residues. CDR3 in DNA: TGTGCCAGCAGCATTCAGCCCCAGCATTTT. Translation: CASSIQPQHF.

The chain carries TRBV25-1 and TRBJ1-1; possible D gene TRBD1, 5 bases. The CDR3 loop spans 14 amino acids. CDR1 MGHDK and CDR2 SYGVNS come from the germline V gene. Trimming removed 1 base at V and 8 bases at J, with 14 bases between. CDR3 residues: CASSELQARAEAFF. CDR3 bases: TGTGCCAGCAGTGAATTACAGGCAAGGGCAGAAGCTTTCTTT. Full variable domain (rest looked up from reference TRBV25-1 and TRBJ1-1): EADIYQTPRYLVIGTGKKITLECSQTMGHDKMYWYQQDPGMELHLIHYSYGVNSTEKGDLSSESTVSRIRTEHFPLTLESARPSHTSQYLCASSELQARAEAFFGQGTRLTVV.

This clone appeared a few times. CDR3 protein: CASSRGTATNEKLFF. DNA of the CDR3: TGTGCCAGCAGCAGGGGGACTGCCACTAATGAAAAACTGTTTTTT. The chain links TRBV2 to TRBJ1-4; 7 bases agree with TRBD1. The J segment lost 2 bases and the V segment lost 6 bases, leaving 6 bases of the junction unmatched. CDR1 is SNHLY, CDR2 FYNNEI, per germline. The CDR3 consists of 15 residues. Together with reference TRBV2 and TRBJ1-4, the CDR3 gives the full variable domain: EPEVTQTPSHQVTQMGQEVILRCVPISNHLYFYWYRQILGQKVEFLVSFYNNEISEKSEIFDDQFSVERPDGSNFTLKIRSTKLEDSAMYFCASSRGTATNEKLFFGSGTQLSVL.

The chain employs TRBV5-5 and TRBJ2-7; 8 nucleotides line up with TRBD1. Germline assignment: CDR1 SGHKS and CDR2 YYEKEE (reference sequence). V lost 5 bases, J lost 4 bases, and 8 bases stayed unmatched. The CDR3 has 14 residues. The CDR3 loop is CASSSDRAPYEQYF. CDR3 nucleotide sequence: TGTGCCAGCAGTTCGGACAGGGCGCCGTACGAGCAGTACTTC. Supplemented by reference TRBV5-5 and TRBJ2-7, the full variable domain reads DAGVTQSPTHLIKTRGQQVTLRCSPISGHKSVSWYQQVLGQGPQFIFQYYEKEERGRGNFPDRFSARQFPNYSSELNVNALLLGDSALYLCASSSDRAPYEQYFGPGTRLTVT.

The rearrangement joins TRBV13 to TRBJ2-1; 9 nucleotides line up with TRBD1. CDR1 and CDR2 (germline): PRHDT, FYEKMQ (reference sequence). With 0 bases clipped from V and 8 bases from J, the junction kept 8 bases outside the gene matches. This CDR3 region has 16 residues. The CDR3 spells CASSLGGQGGGDEQFF. In nucleotides, the CDR3 is TGTGCCAGCAGCTTAGGGGGACAGGGCGGGGGTGATGAGCAGTTCTTC.

This rearrangement joins TRBV25-1 to TRBJ2-7, with 7 bases fitting TRBD2. The germline CDR1 and CDR2 sequences are MGHDK and SYGVNS. The CDR3 totals 12 residues. Losses at the gene ends were 2 bases for V and 8 bases for J; bases not matched to a gene: 3. The CDR3 loop is CASSEGLGKQYF. CDR3 coding DNA: TGTGCCAGCAGTGAAGGACTAGGGAAGCAGTACTTC.

This chain connects TRBV27 to TRBJ2-5, with unresolved D. Germline loops: CDR1 MNHEY, CDR2 SMNVEV (reference sequence). V was cut by 5 bases and J by 0 bases, with 10 bases left in between. There are 14 residues in the CDR3. The CDR3 DNA reads TGTGCCAGCAGTCCACGGTTGGACCAAGAGACCCAGTACTTC. This sequence encodes CASSPRLDQETQYF.

Concerning this clone itself: Other DNA sequences in this specimen translate into the identical CDR3. This chain uses TRBV30 with TRBJ2-3; 7 bases are shared with TRBD2. Germline-derived CDR1 and CDR2 are GTSNPN and SVGIG (reference sequence). The CDR3 is made up of 14 amino acids. J gave up 5 bases and V 0 bases, and 5 bases lay outside the gene matches. CDR3: CAWSVGGSGDTQYF. The DNA for the CDR3 is TGTGCCTGGAGTGTCGGCGGGAGTGGAGATACGCAGTATTTT. Filled out from reference TRBV30 and TRBJ2-3, the complete variable domain reads SQTIHQWPATLVQPVGSPLSLECTVEGTSNPNLYWYRQAAGRGLQLLFYSVGIGQISSEVPQNLSASRPQDRQFILSSKKLLLSDSGFYLCAWSVGGSGDTQYFGPGTRLTVL.

The V call is TRBV28, the J call TRBJ1-2, with unresolved D. Germline assignment: CDR1 MDHEN and CDR2 SYDVKM. Deletions cut 3 bases from V and 8 bases from J, with 16 bases between. The CDR3 is made up of 14 amino acids. CDR3 nucleotides: TGTGCCAGCAGTTTGGAGACGGGTTTTGTCGGCTACACCTTC. Translation gives CASSLETGFVGYTF.

There are a few counts of this clone. The gene calls are TRBV30 and TRBJ2-2, with 9 bases matching TRBD1. Germline-derived CDR1 and CDR2 are GTSNPN and SVGIG (reference sequence). The J segment lost 4 bases and the V segment lost 5 bases, leaving 8 bases of the junction unmatched. There are 15 residues in the CDR3. Here the CDR3 reads CAWYTGQGPTGELFF. As DNA, the CDR3 is TGTGCCTGGTACACGGGACAGGGTCCCACCGGGGAGCTGTTTTTT.

V gene TRBV9 combines with J gene TRBJ2-1; 12 bases match TRBD2. V shed 0 bases, J shed 4 bases, and the junction held 14 bases outside the gene matches. This CDR3 has 20 residues. Germline V gene data show CDR1 as SGDLS and CDR2 as YYNGEE. The CDR3 DNA sequence: TGTGCCAGCAGCGTAGTCCCACTAGCGGGGGGCATACAAACTTACAATGAGCAGTTCTTC. This translates into CASSVVPLAGGIQTYNEQFF.